This T cell receptor beta chain comes out of a study of T cell responses to AZD1222 COVID-19 vaccine. Study-wide points: The study found vaccine-associated CD4 TCRs spanning spike, dominant at 160-218 and 743-854. Possibly, clonal diversity was underestimated; donors were largely white British and included more females.

Clones were read by immunoSEQ multiplex PCR, and TCRdb kept only the in-frame ones, dropping some. The data show roughly 120,000 clones, 85% to 95% seen once. About this clone itself: Its antigen is as yet unknown.

The CDR3 has 12 residues. V lost 8 bases and J 2 bases, leaving 9 bases between the germline ends. CDR1 is SNHLY, CDR2 FYNNEI, per germline. The genes are TRBV2 and TRBJ1-2; D is unclear. The sample here was peripheral blood, taken on day 0 of AZD1222 vaccination. The receptor comes from an adult in good health. CDR3 in amino acids: CASLGRNYGYTF. The DNA of the CDR3 is TGTGCCAGCTTGGGCAGGAACTATGGCTACACCTTC.